This T cell receptor (beta chain) was profiled in a study of T cell responses to AZD1222 COVID-19 vaccine (dated by TCRdb to the early 2020s). With respect to the entire study: AZD1222 recipients given second doses at about 4 weeks or at about 12 weeks were pooled, since spike-specific TCR depth and breadth were not found to differ between the two schedules. Trial participants were enrolled into age subgroups of 18-55, 56-69 and 70-plus years, which contained approximately 150, 30 and 60 TCR-sequenced participants, respectively. A total of more than 230 trial participants underwent TCR sequencing, of whom nearly 210 received two doses of AZD1222 and some 26 received two doses of the MenACWY control vaccine. Summary of the overall study and its limitations: The 56-69-year group was small, and its depth increase did not reach significance, likely because of low power. Vaccine-associated CD4 TCRs spanned the whole spike protein, with dominant responses in regions 160-218 and 743-854. Because no day 14 peak-response samples were available, repertoires were characterized only after the peak T cell response. Conclusions about previously exposed vaccinees are limited, since just six AZD1222 recipients were seropositive for SARS-CoV-2 at baseline. Spike-specific TCR breadth and depth rose significantly after two AZD1222 doses compared with day 0 and with MenACWY recipients. Reportedly, close to half of the unique spike-specific TCRs recognized epitopes lying outside the regions that are mutated in the B.1.351 and B.1.1.7 variants. Participants were mostly white British, with more females than males. The authors suggested clonal diversity may have been underestimated.

In the paper's terms, the time point label means: baseline before first vaccination. Vaccinee samples came from UK trials COV001 and COV002, including a single-blind randomized controlled phase 2/3 trial of AZD1222 (ChAdOx1 nCoV-19) in healthy adults. Trial participant PBMC samples were collected at day 0 and day 28 after the second dose for TCRbeta chain sequencing. A word on this clone: This clone's antigen is unknown. No qualities accompany the bases; no much larger clone lies one base away.

Compared with germline, V lacks 4 bases and J lacks 9 bases; bases without a gene match: 11. From the cysteine through the phenylalanine, the CDR3 covers 16 amino acids. Left in the record is the CDR3 DNA by itself, 48 bases read in frame from the first base. The germline V gene gives CDR1 as MGHRA and CDR2 as YSYEKL. The CDR3 regions of human TCRbeta chains were analyzed by immunosequencing. Turning to the authors' computational methods: Repertoire TCRs were checked for matches against a reference library of SARS-CoV-2-specific TCRs that had been generated using the MIRA antigen-specificity platform. Breadth was defined as the fraction of unique TCRs that were SARS-CoV-2-associated, and depth was defined as the fraction of total T cells that were SARS-CoV-2-associated. Each spike-specific TCR was assigned to its reactive spike region and to a CD4 or CD8 class using the MIRA data. Log10-transformed breadth and depth values were compared by one-way ANOVA with Sidak's multiple comparisons tests. TCRdb took over this immuneACCESS table, retaining in-frame rearrangements with V and J assigned. Such tables are incomplete; in checked studies, under half of the missing clones stem from an unresolved V gene, and the remainder is unexplained. That table gives V, J and clone size, and the DNA gave D and trimming. For this sample the table gives some 130,000 clones, of which 70% to 90% were detected only once. The ten most abundant clones make up approximately 8% of the sample.

The V and J genes are TRBV4-1 and TRBJ1-6, and TRBD1 matches 8 of the central bases. This clonotype was obtained from an adult in good health. Sequencing used peripheral blood, obtained on day 0 of AZD1222 vaccination. DNA sequence: TGCGCCAGCAGCCTTCAGGACAGGGCGATAGGTTCACCCCTCCACTTT. This sequence encodes CASSLQDRAIGSPLHF.